This T cell receptor beta chain stems from a study of blood T cell repertoires in COVID-19. The V end was cut by 2 bases, the J end by 5 bases, with 15 bases between. The CDR3 consists of 15 residues. Germline CDR1 reads MNHEY; CDR2 reads SMNVEV (reference sequence). In the original processing: Estimation of nucleated cell counts was performed using reference gene primer amplification. Generated by immunoSEQ multiplex PCR, the TCRdb table keeps only in-frame clones and is missing some. The V and J calls and clone size are taken from that table; D and trimming were inferred from the DNA. Counted here are approximately 120,000 clones, around 88% occurring once; the ten biggest clones make up around 5%.

Material for sequencing was peripheral blood. The rearrangement uses TRBV27 and TRBJ2-5; no reliable D call. The TCR sequence derives from a human donor in a cohort sampled during active COVID-19. The CDR3 DNA reads TGTGCCAGCAGTTTACCCTACCGGGTGCAGGAGACCCAGTACTTC. Protein: CASSLPYRVQETQYF.